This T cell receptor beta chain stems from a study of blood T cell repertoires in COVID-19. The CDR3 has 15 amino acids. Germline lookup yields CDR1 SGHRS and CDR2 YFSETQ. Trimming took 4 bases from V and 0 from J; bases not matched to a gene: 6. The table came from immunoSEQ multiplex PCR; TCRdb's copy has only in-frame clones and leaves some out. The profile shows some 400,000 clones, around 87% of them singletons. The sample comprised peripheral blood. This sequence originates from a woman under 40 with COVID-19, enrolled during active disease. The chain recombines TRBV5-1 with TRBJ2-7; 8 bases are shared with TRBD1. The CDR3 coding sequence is TGCGCCAGCAGCAACCGGGACAGGAGCTCCTACGAGCAGTACTTC. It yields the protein CASSNRDRSSYEQYF.